This is a list of T cell receptor beta chains from one sample in a study of blood T cell repertoires in COVID-19. Here immunoSEQ multiplex PCR was the method, and the copy in TCRdb shows in-frame clones only, minus some. Of roughly 25,000 clones in the sample, about 71% are singletons; the top ten hold 7.3%. Sample: peripheral blood. The receptors come from a man aged 60 to 75 with active or convalescent COVID-19. CDR3s include the opening cysteine and the closing phenylalanine or tryptophan. Each record gives: V gene, D gene, clone size, J gene, CDR3 protein, CDR3 DNA. D genes are given only for firm matches. Not all rows give a size; the values are once, few, many and, for expanded clones, a class.

TRBV5-4	.	.	TRBJ1-1	CASSLDPMNTEAFF	TGTGCCAGCAGCTTGGATCCTATGAACACTGAAGCTTTCTTT
TRBV6-1	.	few	TRBJ1-1	CASSEIRVTMNTEAFF	TGTGCCAGCAGTGAAATCAGGGTCACTATGAACACTGAAGCTTTCTTT
TRBV6-1	.	.	TRBJ2-1	CASSDFMGGASYNEQFF	TGTGCCAGCAGTGACTTTATGGGCGGGGCCTCCTACAATGAGCAGTTCTTC
TRBV12-5	TRBD2	.	TRBJ2-5	CASGLVGGGVTKETQYF	TGTGCTAGTGGTTTGGTTGGCGGGGGGGTAACCAAAGAGACCCAGTACTTC
TRBV2	TRBD2	.	TRBJ2-7	CASREGGSREQYF	TGTGCCAGCAGGGAGGGAGGGTCTCGCGAGCAGTACTTC
TRBV5-4	TRBD1	.	TRBJ1-6	CASTRDSLNSPLHF	TGTGCCAGCACCAGGGACAGTCTTAATTCACCCCTCCACTTT
TRBV7-9	.	.	TRBJ1-2	CASSLGQAGYGYTF	TGTGCCAGCAGCTTAGGGCAGGCCGGCTATGGCTACACCTTC
TRBV18	TRBD1	few	TRBJ1-5	CASSKGHTGASGNQPQHF	TGTGCCAGCTCCAAAGGGCACACAGGGGCTTCCGGCAATCAGCCCCAGCATTTT
TRBV18	.	.	TRBJ1-3	CASSPDRSSGNTIYF	TGTGCCAGCTCACCCGACAGGAGCTCTGGAAACACCATATATTTT
TRBV9	TRBD2	.	TRBJ2-7	CASSVEGGLAGGREQYF	TGTGCCAGCAGCGTAGAAGGGGGACTAGCGGGAGGGCGCGAGCAGTACTTC
TRBV18	TRBD1	few	TRBJ1-1	CASSRRDRGMNTEAFF	TGTGCCAGCTCACGGCGGGACAGGGGAATGAACACTGAAGCTTTCTTT
TRBV5-6	TRBD1	.	TRBJ2-7	CASSSSPTGGPYEQYF	TGTGCCAGCAGCTCCTCTCCGACAGGGGGCCCCTACGAGCAGTACTTC
TRBV9	.	.	TRBJ1-3	CASSPRWSGNTIYF	TGTGCCAGCAGCCCGCGGTGGTCTGGAAACACCATATATTTT